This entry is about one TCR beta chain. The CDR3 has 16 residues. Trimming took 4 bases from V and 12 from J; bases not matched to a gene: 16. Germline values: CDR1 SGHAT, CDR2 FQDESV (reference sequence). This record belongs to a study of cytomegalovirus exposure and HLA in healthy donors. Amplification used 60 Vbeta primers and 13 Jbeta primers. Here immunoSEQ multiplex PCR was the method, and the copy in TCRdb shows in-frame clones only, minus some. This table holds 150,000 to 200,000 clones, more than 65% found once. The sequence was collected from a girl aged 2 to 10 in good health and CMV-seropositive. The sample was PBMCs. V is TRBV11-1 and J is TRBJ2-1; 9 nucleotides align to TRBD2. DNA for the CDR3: TGTGCCAGCAGCTCTGAGTCGGCTAGCGGGGAGGGGGGGCAGTTCTTC. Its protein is CASSSESASGEGGQFF.